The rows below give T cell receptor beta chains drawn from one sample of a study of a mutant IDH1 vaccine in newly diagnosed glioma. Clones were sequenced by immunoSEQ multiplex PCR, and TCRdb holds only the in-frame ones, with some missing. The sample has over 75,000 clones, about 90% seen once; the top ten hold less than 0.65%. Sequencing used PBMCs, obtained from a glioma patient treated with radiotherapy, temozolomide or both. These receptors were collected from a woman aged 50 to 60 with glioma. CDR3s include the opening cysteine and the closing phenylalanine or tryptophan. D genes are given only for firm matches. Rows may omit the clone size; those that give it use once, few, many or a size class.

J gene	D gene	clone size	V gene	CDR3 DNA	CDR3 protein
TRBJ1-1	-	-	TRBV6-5	TGTGCCAGCAGTGATCCAGCGGACACTGAAGCTTTCTTT	CASSDPADTEAFF
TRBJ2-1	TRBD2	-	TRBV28	TGTGCCAGTGGAGGGAGGGGCTTTGGAAATGAGCAGTTCTTC	CASGGRGFGNEQFF
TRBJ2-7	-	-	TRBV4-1	TGCGCCAGCAGCCAGGGGAAGGGCTACGAGCAGTACTTC	CASSQGKGYEQYF
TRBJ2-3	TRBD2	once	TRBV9	TGTGCCAGCAGCGTAGGGACTAGCGGCATCACAGATACGCAGTATTTT	CASSVGTSGITDTQYF
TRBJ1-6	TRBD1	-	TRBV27	TGTGCCAGCAGGATAACAGGGGGTTATAATTCACCCCTCCACTTT	CASRITGGYNSPLHF
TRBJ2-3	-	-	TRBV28	TGTGCCAGCACCAAGGGGGACACAGATACGCAGTATTTT	CASTKGDTDTQYF
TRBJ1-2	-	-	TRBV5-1	TGCGCCAGCAGCTTGGACAGCCATGGCTACACCTTC	CASSLDSHGYTF
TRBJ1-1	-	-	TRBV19	TGTGCCAGTAGTATTAGGAGGGGAACAGGGTCGAACACTGAAGCTTTCTTT	CASSIRRGTGSNTEAFF
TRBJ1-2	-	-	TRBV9	TGTGCCAGCAGCGTAGCTGGGGCCTATGGCTACACCTTC	CASSVAGAYGYTF
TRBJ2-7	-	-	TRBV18	TGTGCCAGCTCACCACCAGGGAGCTCACGCGAGCAGTACTTC	CASSPPGSSREQYF
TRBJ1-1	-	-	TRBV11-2	TGTGCCAGCAGCTTAGAAGGCAGAGCTTTCTTT	CASSLEGRAFF
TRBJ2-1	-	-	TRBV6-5	TGTGCCAGCAGTTACTCGGAACGGCTTTACAATGAGCAGTTCTTC	CASSYSERLYNEQFF
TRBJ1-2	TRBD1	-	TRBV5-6	TGTGCCAGCAGCTCGGACGGGCAGGGGGAATATGGCTACACCTTC	CASSSDGQGEYGYTF
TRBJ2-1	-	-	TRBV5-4	TGTGCCAGCAGCTTGGGAGGGAGTGCCTCGTACAATGAGCAGTTCTTC	CASSLGGSASYNEQFF
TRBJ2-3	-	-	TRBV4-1	TGCGCCAGCAGCCAAAGAACAGCGGCCCCCCCGGATACGCAGTATTTT	CASSQRTAAPPDTQYF
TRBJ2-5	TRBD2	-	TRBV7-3	TGTGCCAGCAGCTTAACCGGGAGGGTTGGAGAGACCCAGTACTTC	CASSLTGRVGETQYF
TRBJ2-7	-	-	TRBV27	TGTGCCAGCAGTTTAACACAGAGCTCCTACGAGCAGTACTTC	CASSLTQSSYEQYF
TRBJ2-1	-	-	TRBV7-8	TGTGCCAGCAGCTTACCCGTTTACAATGAGCAGTTCTTC	CASSLPVYNEQFF
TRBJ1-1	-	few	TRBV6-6	TGTGCCAGCACCCACTCAGGGAACACTGAAGCTTTCTTT	CASTHSGNTEAFF
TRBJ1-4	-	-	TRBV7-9	TGTGCCAGCACCCCGGAACGGGGAAAGCATGAAAAACTGTTTTTT	CASTPERGKHEKLFF
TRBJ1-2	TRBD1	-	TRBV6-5	TGTGCCAGCAGAACCACTACAGGGGGCTATGGCTACACCTTC	CASRTTTGGYGYTF
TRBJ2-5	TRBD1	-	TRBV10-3	TGTGCCATCAGTGAGAGACAGGGGGCCTCGGAGACCCAGTACTTC	CAISERQGASETQYF
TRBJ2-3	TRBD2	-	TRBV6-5	TGTGCCAGCAGTTATACTAGCGGACCCGACCTTACGCAGTATTTT	CASSYTSGPDLTQYF
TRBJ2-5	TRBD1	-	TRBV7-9	TGTGCCAGCAGCTTAGTAGGGACAGGGGTGTTGGAGACCCAGTACTTC	CASSLVGTGVLETQYF
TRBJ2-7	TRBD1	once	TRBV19	TGTGCCAGTAGACTGACCGGGACAGGGGTCGACGAGCAGTACTTC	CASRLTGTGVDEQYF
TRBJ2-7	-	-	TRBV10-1	TGCGCCAGCAAAAGGAGTACCTACGAGCAGTACTTC	CASKRSTYEQYF
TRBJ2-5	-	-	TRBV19	TGTGCCACCAGGGGGGTAGAGACCCAGTACTTC	CATRGVETQYF
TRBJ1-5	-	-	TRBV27	TGTGCCAGCAGTGATTATCGTACAGGCAAGGATCAGCCCCAGCATTTT	CASSDYRTGKDQPQHF
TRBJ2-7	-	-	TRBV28	TGTGCCAGCGGTGGGCAGCCTAGCTCCTACGAGCAGTACTTC	CASGGQPSSYEQYF
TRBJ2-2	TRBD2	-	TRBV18	TGTGCCAGCTCACCGGCGACTAGCGGGACCTACACCGGGGAGCTGTTTTTT	CASSPATSGTYTGELFF
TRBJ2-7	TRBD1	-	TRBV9	TGTGCCAGCAGCGAACACGAGGGGGGACAGGGAGCCTACGAGCAGTACTTC	CASSEHEGGQGAYEQYF
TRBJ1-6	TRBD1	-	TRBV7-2	TGTGCCAGCAGCCCGGGACAGACAAATTCACCCCTCCACTTT	CASSPGQTNSPLHF
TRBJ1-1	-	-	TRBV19	TGTGCCAGTATTTTTAAGGAAGGGGCAGGAACTGAAGCTTTCTTT	CASIFKEGAGTEAFF
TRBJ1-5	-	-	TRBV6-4	TGTGCCAGCAGTGACTATAGGACAGCTAGCAATCAGCCCCAGCATTTT	CASSDYRTASNQPQHF
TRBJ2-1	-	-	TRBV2	TGTGCCAGCATTCCTGGCGCTAGCTCCTACAATGAGCAGTTCTTC	CASIPGASSYNEQFF
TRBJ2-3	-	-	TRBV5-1	TGCGCCAGCAGCTTGGCGGCAGGGGCTTTCACAGATACGCAGTATTTT	CASSLAAGAFTDTQYF
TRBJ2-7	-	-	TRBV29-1	TGCAGCGTTGAAACCCAACTTAACCCCTACGAGCAGTACTTC	CSVETQLNPYEQYF
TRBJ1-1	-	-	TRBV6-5	TGTGCCAGCGGAGGTCAGGAGGTCACTGAAGCTTTCTTT	CASGGQEVTEAFF
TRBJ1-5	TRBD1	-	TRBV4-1	TGCGCCAGCAGCCAAGATGGGACAGGTTATAGCAATCAGCCCCAGCATTTT	CASSQDGTGYSNQPQHF
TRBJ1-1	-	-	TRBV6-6	TGTGCCAGCCTAGGGAGAACAGGGATGAACACTGAAGCTTTCTTT	CASLGRTGMNTEAFF
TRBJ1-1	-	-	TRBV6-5	TGTGCCAGCAGTTACTCACAGGGAAGGGCTGAAGCTTTCTTT	CASSYSQGRAEAFF
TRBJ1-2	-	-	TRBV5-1	TGCGCCAGCAGCTTGGCGGGGACGGAGTATGGCTACACCTTC	CASSLAGTEYGYTF
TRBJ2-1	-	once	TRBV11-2	TGTGCCAGCAGCCGAGGGTATGAGCAGTTCTTC	CASSRGYEQFF
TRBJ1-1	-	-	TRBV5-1	TGCGCCAGCCGAGAGGGTACTGAAGCTTTCTTT	CASREGTEAFF
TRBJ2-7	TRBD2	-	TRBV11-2	TGTGCCAGCAGCTTGTTGAGCGGGGGGAGCTCCTACGAGCAGTACTTC	CASSLLSGGSSYEQYF
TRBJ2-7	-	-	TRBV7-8	TGTGCCAGCAGCTTAGCTACGGGTCCCTACGAGCAGTACTTC	CASSLATGPYEQYF
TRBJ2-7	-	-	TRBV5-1	TGCGCCAGCAGCTTACAGGGATACGAGCAGTACTTC	CASSLQGYEQYF
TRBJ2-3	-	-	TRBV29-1	TGCAGCGTCGCCCGACAGGTGGATACGCAGTATTTT	CSVARQVDTQYF
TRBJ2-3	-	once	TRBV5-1	TGCGCCAGCAGCTTCGGCAGGGGTACAGATACGCAGTATTTT	CASSFGRGTDTQYF
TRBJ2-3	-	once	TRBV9	TGTGCCAGCGGTGCTAGCACAGATACGCAGTATTTT	CASGASTDTQYF
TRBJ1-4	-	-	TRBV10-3	TGTGCCATCGGTATCAGCGTCGGGGAAAAACTGTTTTTT	CAIGISVGEKLFF
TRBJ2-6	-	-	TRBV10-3	TGTGCCTCCTACCGGACAGAAGCGTCCTCTGGGGCCAACGTCCTGACTTTC	CASYRTEASSGANVLTF
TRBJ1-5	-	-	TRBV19	TGTGCCAGTAGTATCATCGGGTTCGGGAGTCAGCCCCAGCATTTT	CASSIIGFGSQPQHF
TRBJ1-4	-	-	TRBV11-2	TGTGCCAGCAGCTTAGGGGGCAGGGCAAGGGAAAAACTGTTTTTT	CASSLGGRAREKLFF
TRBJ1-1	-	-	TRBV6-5	TGTGCCAGCAGTTACTCCCCTACAGGTTTGAACACTGAAGCTTTCTTT	CASSYSPTGLNTEAFF
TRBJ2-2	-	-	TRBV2	TGTGCCAGCAGGCCGGACAGCACCGGGGAGCTGTTTTTT	CASRPDSTGELFF
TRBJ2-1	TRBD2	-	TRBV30	TGTGCCTGGAGTGGCCTGGGACTATCCAATGAGCAGTTCTTC	CAWSGLGLSNEQFF
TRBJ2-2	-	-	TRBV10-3	TGTGCCATCAGTGAGTCGCTACGGAACACCGGGGAGCTGTTTTTT	CAISESLRNTGELFF
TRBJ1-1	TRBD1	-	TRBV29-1	TGCAGCGCATCCGACAGGGGAGGTACTGAAGCTTTCTTT	CSASDRGGTEAFF